This TCR beta chain stems from a study of Graves' ophthalmopathy and Graves' hyperthyroidism. V was pared by 0 bases and J by 9 bases, with 18 bases between. This CDR3 region has 16 residues. Germline CDR1 is MGHDK and CDR2 is SYGVNS. With regard to this clonotype: Its antigen is still unknown.

Points from the study as a whole: Stable hyperthyroidism and ophthalmopathy were told apart by a 13-signature model, which achieved about 90% sensitivity and roughly 76% specificity.

RNA transcripts were the source from which TCR beta CDR3 regions were amplified. The first-round RT-PCR employed HTBI primers together with the Qiagen OneStep RT-PCR kit. A multiplex PCR was then performed as the second round. Each CDR3 protein is one row after TCRdb ran MiXCR on the multiplex PCR reads. Found here are some 750,000 distinct CDR3 sequences, roughly 40% of them singletons; the top ten hold 44%. The sequencing input was peripheral blood. The rearrangement links TRBV25-1 to TRBJ1-3; D call uncertain. The receptor was isolated from an adult man with Graves' ophthalmopathy. The DNA for the CDR3 is TGTGCCAGCAGTGAATATTTAGTAAGACTCGTCGTCACCATATATTTT. Protein product: CASSEYLVRLVVTIYF.